This T cell receptor beta chain emerged from a study of response to subunit inactivated influenza vaccine. MiXCR, run by TCRdb on the RT-PCR reads, gives a single entry per CDR3 protein. The table shows some 150,000 distinct CDR3 sequences, with approximately 12% occurring only once. The length of the CDR3 is 17 residues. Germline loops: CDR1 LGHNA, CDR2 YSLEER. V was pared by 0 bases and J by 6 bases, with 3 bases of the junction left unmatched. The same sample was also used in a study of T cells expressing NK-cell markers. As reported in that work: UMI-tagged 5'RACE template switching yielded the TCR beta cDNA. All TCR beta repertoires analysed originated from sorted CD3+CD56+NKG2C+, CD3+CD56+NKG2C- and CD3+CD56-NKG2C+ T cells. Topping the CD3+CD56-NKG2C+ fraction as well were these clonotypes, in a few donors.

Source: CD8+ T cells sorted from PBMCs, taken 11 to 12 days after vaccination. The J gene is TRBJ2-2, the V gene TRBV4-3; the match to TRBD2 covers 14 bases. The sequence was collected from a man between 50 and 59 years old who received an inactivated influenza vaccine. The CDR3 reads CASSQEPGLAGAGELFF. In nucleotides, the CDR3 is TGCGCCAGCAGCCAAGAGCCGGGACTAGCGGGGGCCGGGGAGCTGTTTTTT.